These T cell receptor beta chains were read from a single sample in a study of OX40 agonist ivuxolimab in advanced cancers. Clones were read by immunoSEQ multiplex PCR, and TCRdb kept only the in-frame ones, dropping some. There are around 58,000 clones in the sample; more than 70% occur only once, and about 5.6% lies in the top ten. The sequenced sample was CD4+ or CD8+ T cells sorted from blood, obtained in a trial of the OX40 agonist ivuxolimab. The receptor set was obtained from an adult with an advanced solid tumor such as melanoma, head and neck, liver or kidney cancer. The CDR3 runs from the conserved cysteine through the conserved F or W. A D gene is named only where the DNA matches it firmly. Some rows mark clone size as missing; the rest say once, few, many or name a class of expanded clone.

V	size	D	J	CDR3	DNA
TRBV5-6	.	.	TRBJ2-7	CASSLGTLRSYEQYF	TGTGCCAGCAGCTTGGGGACCTTACGCTCGTACGAGCAGTACTTC
TRBV2	.	TRBD2	TRBJ2-3	CASSGLRLAENTDTQYF	TGTGCCAGCAGCGGACTACGACTAGCGGAAAACACAGATACGCAGTATTTT
TRBV29-1	once	.	TRBJ1-5	CSVGGAGNQPQHF	TGCAGCGTTGGGGGGGCGGGCAATCAGCCCCAGCATTTT
TRBV6-1	.	.	TRBJ2-7	CASNRASGTYEQYF	TGTGCCAGCAATCGGGCCTCCGGCACCTACGAGCAGTACTTC
TRBV19	.	TRBD2	TRBJ2-1	CASSKIFGTSGYNEQFF	TGTGCCAGTAGTAAGATCTTTGGGACTAGCGGATACAATGAGCAGTTCTTC
TRBV5-1	.	TRBD2	TRBJ2-1	CASSPLASGSIEQFF	TGCGCCAGCAGCCCCCTTGCCAGCGGGAGTATTGAGCAGTTCTTC
TRBV5-1	once	.	TRBJ2-2	CASRLRSSTGELFF	TGCGCCAGCAGACTGAGGTCCTCTACCGGGGAGCTGTTTTTT
TRBV5-5	.	.	TRBJ2-5	CASSLVMIGGMETQYF	TGTGCCAGCAGCTTGGTTATGATAGGGGGAATGGAGACCCAGTACTTC
TRBV6-1	.	TRBD1	TRBJ1-5	CASRTGPNQPQHF	TGTGCCAGCCGGACAGGGCCTAATCAGCCCCAGCATTTT
TRBV11-3	.	.	TRBJ2-1	CASSLENNEQFF	TGTGCCAGCAGCTTAGAAAACAATGAGCAGTTCTTC
TRBV10-1	.	.	TRBJ1-1	CASSESRWGNTEAFF	TGCGCCAGCAGTGAGTCGAGATGGGGAAACACTGAAGCTTTCTTT
TRBV2	once	TRBD1	TRBJ1-5	CASSDRTGGNQPQHF	TGTGCCAGCAGTGACAGGACAGGGGGCAATCAGCCCCAGCATTTT
TRBV6-1	once	.	TRBJ2-7	CASSVEAGYYEQYF	TGTGCCAGCAGTGTCGAGGCCGGCTACTACGAGCAGTACTTC
TRBV6-5	.	.	TRBJ1-6	CASVGQRNSPLHF	TGTGCCAGCGTTGGGCAGAGAAATTCACCCCTCCACTTT
TRBV10-2	.	.	TRBJ2-1	CASRDSSYNEQFF	TGCGCCAGCAGGGACAGCTCCTACAATGAGCAGTTCTTC
TRBV6-1	.	TRBD2	TRBJ2-2	CASSEALGLAGGTGELFF	TGTGCCAGCAGTGAAGCGCTGGGACTAGCGGGAGGTACCGGGGAGCTGTTTTTT
TRBV5-5	.	TRBD1	TRBJ2-5	CASRPGQDQETQYF	TGTGCCAGCAGGCCGGGACAGGACCAAGAGACCCAGTACTTC
TRBV6-1	.	.	TRBJ2-5	CASRGWETQYF	TGTGCCAGCAGAGGTTGGGAGACCCAGTACTTC
TRBV28	once	TRBD2	TRBJ2-3	CASPPAGGPTDTQYF	TGTGCCAGCCCTCCCGCGGGAGGGCCCACAGATACGCAGTATTTT
TRBV5-6	once	.	TRBJ1-2	CASTLGAGWDYGYTF	TGTGCCAGCACCTTGGGGGCAGGGTGGGACTATGGCTACACCTTC
TRBV27	once	.	TRBJ2-1	CASRRESRYEQFF	TGTGCCAGCAGGAGGGAAAGTCGCTATGAGCAGTTCTTC
TRBV29-1	.	.	TRBJ1-1	CSVGGFGTEAFF	TGCAGCGTTGGGGGGTTTGGGACTGAAGCTTTCTTT
TRBV2	.	TRBD2	TRBJ2-1	CASIPSGGNNEQFF	TGTGCCAGCATTCCTAGCGGGGGAAACAATGAGCAGTTCTTC
TRBV30	.	.	TRBJ1-1	CAFPTVGNTEAFF	TGTGCCTTCCCGACGGTGGGGAACACTGAAGCTTTCTTT
TRBV4-2	.	.	TRBJ2-7	CASSQETGRATEQYF	TGTGCCAGCAGCCAAGAAACAGGCAGGGCCACCGAGCAGTACTTC
TRBV7-9	.	TRBD2	TRBJ2-1	CAIPRGGSYNEQFF	TGTGCCATTCCCCGGGGGGGGTCCTACAATGAGCAGTTCTTC
TRBV5-4	.	TRBD2	TRBJ2-5	CASSPALAGVGETQYF	TGTGCCAGCAGCCCGGCCCTAGCGGGAGTTGGTGAGACCCAGTACTTC
TRBV29-1	.	TRBD1	TRBJ1-2	CSVRTFQGARNGYTF	TGCAGCGTTCGAACATTCCAGGGGGCGCGAAATGGCTACACCTTC
TRBV11-2	.	.	TRBJ1-2	CASSPGVQVGGYTF	TGTGCCAGCAGCCCAGGGGTGCAGGTCGGTGGCTACACCTTC
TRBV18	.	TRBD1	TRBJ2-7	CASSPGQYGAYEQYF	TGTGCCAGCTCACCGGGACAGTATGGAGCCTACGAGCAGTACTTC
TRBV7-2	.	.	TRBJ2-1	CASSHRTSYNEQFF	TGTGCCAGCAGCCATAGGACAAGCTACAATGAGCAGTTCTTC
TRBV11-2	.	.	TRBJ1-6	CASSLVGSPLHF	TGTGCCAGCAGCTTAGTGGGTTCACCCCTCCACTTT
TRBV7-2	.	.	TRBJ2-7	CASSLSSRNPYEQYF	TGTGCCAGCAGCTTATCCTCCCGAAACCCATACGAGCAGTACTTC
TRBV27	.	TRBD2	TRBJ2-5	CASGSGGGETQYF	TGTGCCAGCGGATCGGGGGGTGGGGAGACCCAGTACTTC
TRBV10-3	.	.	TRBJ2-1	CAISERGGPFEQFF	TGTGCCATCAGTGAGAGGGGGGGCCCGTTTGAGCAGTTCTTC
TRBV5-1	.	.	TRBJ2-1	CASSSRDEQFF	TGCGCCAGCAGCTCAAGGGATGAGCAGTTCTTC
TRBV7-9	.	.	TRBJ1-3	CASSLVQSPGNTIYF	TGTGCCAGCAGCTTGGTTCAGTCTCCTGGAAACACCATATATTTT
TRBV5-1	.	.	TRBJ1-1	CASSAQGSSEAFF	TGCGCCAGCAGCGCCCAGGGTTCGAGTGAAGCTTTCTTT
TRBV19	.	.	TRBJ2-7	CASSMSRGEQYF	TGTGCCAGTAGTATGTCCCGGGGCGAGCAGTACTTC
TRBV7-9	once	.	TRBJ1-4	CASSPPPDRINEKLFF	TGTGCCAGCAGCCCCCCTCCCGACCGGATTAATGAAAAACTGTTTTTT
TRBV5-1	.	TRBD1	TRBJ2-7	CASSRPGQGYEQYF	TGCGCCAGCAGCCGCCCGGGACAGGGCTACGAGCAGTACTTC
TRBV11-2	.	.	TRBJ2-3	CASSPPGRDTQYF	TGTGCCAGCAGCCCCCCGGGAAGGGATACGCAGTATTTT
TRBV27	.	TRBD1	TRBJ2-5	CASSFRGRGETQYF	TGTGCCAGCAGCTTCAGGGGGCGAGGAGAGACCCAGTACTTC
TRBV29-1	.	.	TRBJ2-2	CSVEDRVGRGTGELFF	TGCAGCGTTGAGGACCGGGTGGGCCGGGGAACCGGGGAGCTGTTTTTT
TRBV14	.	.	TRBJ2-5	CASSQVRGPQETQYF	TGTGCCAGCAGCCAAGTCAGGGGTCCCCAAGAGACCCAGTACTTC
TRBV5-8	.	.	TRBJ2-6	CASSGTGQWGSGANVLTF	TGTGCCAGCAGCGGTACAGGACAGTGGGGGTCCGGGGCCAACGTCCTGACTTTC